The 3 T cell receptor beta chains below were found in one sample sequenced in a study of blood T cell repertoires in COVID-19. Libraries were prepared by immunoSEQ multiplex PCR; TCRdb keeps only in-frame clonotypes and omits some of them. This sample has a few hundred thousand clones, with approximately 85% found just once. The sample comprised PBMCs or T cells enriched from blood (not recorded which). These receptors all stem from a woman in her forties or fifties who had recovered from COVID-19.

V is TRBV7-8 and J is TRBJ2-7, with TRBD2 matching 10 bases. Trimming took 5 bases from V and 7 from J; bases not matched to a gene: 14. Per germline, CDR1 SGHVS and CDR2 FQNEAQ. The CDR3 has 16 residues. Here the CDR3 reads CASSPARLAGVEEQYF. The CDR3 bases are TGTGCCAGCAGCCCAGCGAGGCTAGCGGGAGTGGAAGAGCAGTACTTC.

Written as DNA, the CDR3 is TGTGCCAGCAGTTCTCCTTCAGGCGCGCAGATGAACACTGAAGCTTTCTTT. It is translated as CASSSPSGAQMNTEAFF. The chain uses TRBV28 and TRBJ1-1, with D unresolved. There are 17 residues in the CDR3. Per germline, CDR1 MDHEN and CDR2 SYDVKM. The V gene lost 4 bases and the J gene lost 0 bases, with 18 bases spanning the gap.

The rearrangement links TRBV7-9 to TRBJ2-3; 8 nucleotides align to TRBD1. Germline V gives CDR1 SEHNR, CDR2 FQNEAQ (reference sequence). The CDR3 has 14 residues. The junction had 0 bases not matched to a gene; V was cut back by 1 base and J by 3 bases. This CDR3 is CASSLGTGTDTQYF. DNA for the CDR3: TGTGCCAGCAGCTTAGGGACAGGGACAGATACGCAGTATTTT.